These T cell receptor beta chains were read from a single sample in a study of shared clonotypes between healthy human individuals. Using immunoSEQ multiplex PCR, the repertoire was profiled, and TCRdb retains in-frame clones only, with some absent. This table holds fewer than 550,000 clones, roughly 79% found once. Sequenced material: PBMCs. The receptor set was obtained from a woman aged 40 to 50 in good health. Some clones in this sample may be carry-over from other donors' samples. Each CDR3 is given with its conserved first and last residue. The D gene is left open where the match is weak. The size entry is marked missing in some rows and otherwise reads once, few, many or a size class.

size	V	J	D	DNA	CDR3
.	TRBV28	TRBJ2-1	.	TGTGCCAGCAGTTTATGGTCCGTCAGCAATGAGCAGTTCTTC	CASSLWSVSNEQFF
.	TRBV7-9	TRBJ1-4	.	TGTGCCAGCAGCTTCAGTGCAACTAATGAAAAACTGTTTTTT	CASSFSATNEKLFF
.	TRBV19	TRBJ2-7	TRBD2	TGTGCCAGTAGTCCTCGGGGAGGGACGTTATTCCCCTACGAGCAGTACTTC	CASSPRGGTLFPYEQYF
.	TRBV6-5	TRBJ1-2	.	TGTGCCAGCAGTTACGTCAGGGAGCCCTATGGCTACACCTTC	CASSYVREPYGYTF
.	TRBV9	TRBJ2-1	TRBD1	TGTGCCAGCAGCACACGGACAGGGGGCTCCTACAATGAGCAGTTCTTC	CASSTRTGGSYNEQFF
.	TRBV5-1	TRBJ2-1	TRBD2	TGCGCCAGCAGCTCGGGGGGGCAGGTCAACGAGCAGTTCTTC	CASSSGGQVNEQFF
.	TRBV5-1	TRBJ1-1	.	TGCGCCAGCAGCTTGGGGACAGTAATCAACACTGAAGCTTTCTTT	CASSLGTVINTEAFF
.	TRBV6-1	TRBJ2-2	.	TGTGCCAGCAGTGAACAGGGAGCCGGGGAGCTGTTTTTT	CASSEQGAGELFF
.	TRBV30	TRBJ1-2	.	TGTGCCTGGAGGAGTCCAGGCAACTATGGCTACACCTTC	CAWRSPGNYGYTF
.	TRBV7-2	TRBJ2-5	.	TGTGCCAGCTATTTGGAGGTTTACTCCGAGACCCAGTACTTC	CASYLEVYSETQYF
.	TRBV5-1	TRBJ2-1	.	TGCGCCAGCAGCCAAGGGATCAACAGGGTCAATGAGCAGTTCTTC	CASSQGINRVNEQFF
few	TRBV5-1	TRBJ2-5	.	TGCGCCAGCAGCTTCGGGACGGGGGAGACCCAGTACTTC	CASSFGTGETQYF
.	TRBV7-8	TRBJ2-5	TRBD2	TGTGCCAGCAGCCGGACTAGCGGCTCGGCAGAGACCCAGTACTTC	CASSRTSGSAETQYF
.	TRBV2	TRBJ1-2	.	TGTGCCAGCAGTGATAGGGCAGGAGGAGGCGGCTACACCTTC	CASSDRAGGGGYTF
few	TRBV30	TRBJ2-5	.	TGTGCCTGGAGACCCGGGACCGCCCAAGAGACCCAGTACTTC	CAWRPGTAQETQYF
.	TRBV28	TRBJ2-7	TRBD2	TGTGCCACACCCGGGGCTAGCGGGAGGTCCTACGAGCAGTACTTC	CATPGASGRSYEQYF
few	TRBV27	TRBJ1-3	TRBD1	TGTGCCAGCAGTTCGCTGGGGACAGCTGGAAACACCATATATTTT	CASSSLGTAGNTIYF
.	TRBV27	TRBJ2-7	TRBD1	TGTGCCAGCAGCAAAAACGCCGGGACAGGCTACGAGCAGTACTTC	CASSKNAGTGYEQYF
.	TRBV7-3	TRBJ2-1	.	TGTGCCAGCAGCTTATCGGGGAATGAGCAGTTCTTC	CASSLSGNEQFF
.	TRBV2	TRBJ1-6	.	TGTGCCAGCGCAATAGCGCGCGCCGGCTCCTATAATTCACCCCTCCACTTT	CASAIARAGSYNSPLHF
.	TRBV13	TRBJ2-1	TRBD2	TGTGCCAGCGGAACGGGAGGGGTGGTTGAGCAGTTCTTC	CASGTGGVVEQFF
.	TRBV18	TRBJ2-7	.	TGTGCCAGCTCAGGGAACGAGCAGTACTTC	CASSGNEQYF
.	TRBV6-1	TRBJ2-2	.	TGTGCCAGCAGTGACAGAACGAACACCGGGGAGCTGTTTTTT	CASSDRTNTGELFF
.	TRBV7-9	TRBJ1-5	.	TGTGCCAGCAGCCCGGGGGTTCAGCCCCAGCATTTT	CASSPGVQPQHF
.	TRBV4-2	TRBJ2-3	.	TGTGCCAGCAGCCAACTTGGCTCCAGCGGCCTTAGCACAGATACGCAGTATTTT	CASSQLGSSGLSTDTQYF
.	TRBV2	TRBJ2-2	TRBD2	TGTGCCAGCAGTTACTCTGGTCCTAGCGGGGACCCCACCGGGGAGCTGTTTTTT	CASSYSGPSGDPTGELFF
.	TRBV2	TRBJ2-3	.	TGTGCCAGCAGTGAACGGTGGGAACCGAGCACAGATACGCAGTATTTT	CASSERWEPSTDTQYF
.	TRBV21-1	TRBJ1-2	.	TGTGCCAGCAGCCCCGACAGGGTTGCTAACTATGGCTACACCTTC	CASSPDRVANYGYTF